This T cell receptor (beta chain) was captured by sequencing in a study of graft-versus-host responses after intestinal transplantation. At the level of the study: Recipients received multivisceral, liver-intestinal, or isolated intestinal transplants. General study points: An association linked early post-transplant HvG declines with peak circulating GvH clone levels.

Of note for this clone: Its antigen is still unknown. This CDR3 is also generated by other DNA sequences in the sample.

Here immunoSEQ multiplex PCR was the method, and the copy in TCRdb shows in-frame clones only, minus some. The sample records over 65,000 clones, roughly 90% being singletons. There are 14 residues in the CDR3. V gave up 3 bases and J gave up 4 bases, with 7 bases separating them. Germline V gene lookup returns CDR1 LNHDA and CDR2 SQIVND (reference sequence). Here the sequenced sample was PBMCs, taken 98 days after intestinal transplantation. The sequence derives from a human patient who received an intestinal transplant, so some T cells may come from the graft donor. The chain employs TRBV19 and TRBJ2-6, with no clear D. The CDR3 sequence is CASSIGVGANVLTF. CDR3 nucleotide sequence: TGTGCCAGTAGTATTGGGGTGGGGGCCAACGTCCTGACTTTC.